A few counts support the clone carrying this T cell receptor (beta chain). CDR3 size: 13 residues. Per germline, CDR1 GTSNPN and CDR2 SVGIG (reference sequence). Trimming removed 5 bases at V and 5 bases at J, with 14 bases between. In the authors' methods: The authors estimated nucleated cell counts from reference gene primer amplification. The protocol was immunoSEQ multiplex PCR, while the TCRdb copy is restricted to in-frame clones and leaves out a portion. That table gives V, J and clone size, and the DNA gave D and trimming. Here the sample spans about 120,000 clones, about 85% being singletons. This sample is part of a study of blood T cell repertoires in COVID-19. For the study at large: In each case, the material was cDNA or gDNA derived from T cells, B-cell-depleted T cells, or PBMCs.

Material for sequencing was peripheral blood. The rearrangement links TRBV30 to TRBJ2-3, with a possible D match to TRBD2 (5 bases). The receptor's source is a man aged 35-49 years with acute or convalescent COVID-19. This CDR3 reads CAWGRASLDTQYF. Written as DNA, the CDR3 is TGTGCCTGGGGGCGGGCCTCTCTAGATACGCAGTATTTT.